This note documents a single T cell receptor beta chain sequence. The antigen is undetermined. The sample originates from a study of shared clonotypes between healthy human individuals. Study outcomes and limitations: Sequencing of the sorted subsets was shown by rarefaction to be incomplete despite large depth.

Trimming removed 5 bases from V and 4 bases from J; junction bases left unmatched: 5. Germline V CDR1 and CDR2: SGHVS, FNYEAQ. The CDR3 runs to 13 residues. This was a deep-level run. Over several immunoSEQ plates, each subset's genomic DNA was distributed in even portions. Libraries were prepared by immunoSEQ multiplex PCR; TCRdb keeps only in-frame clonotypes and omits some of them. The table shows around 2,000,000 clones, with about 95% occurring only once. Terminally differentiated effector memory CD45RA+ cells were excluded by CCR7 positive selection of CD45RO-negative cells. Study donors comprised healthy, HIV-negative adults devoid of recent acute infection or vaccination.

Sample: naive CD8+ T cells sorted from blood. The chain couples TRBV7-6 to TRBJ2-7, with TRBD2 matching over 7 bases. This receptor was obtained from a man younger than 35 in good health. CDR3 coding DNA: TGTGCCAGCAGCCCCGAACTAGCGTACGAGCAGTACTTC. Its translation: CASSPELAYEQYF. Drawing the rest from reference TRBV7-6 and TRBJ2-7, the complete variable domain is GAGVSQSPRYKVTKRGQDVALRCDPISGHVSLYWYRQALGQGPEFLTYFNYEAQQDKSGLPNDRFSAERPEGSISTLTIQRTEQRDSAMYRCASSPELAYEQYFGPGTRLTVT.